This is a list of T cell receptor beta chains from one sample in a study of blood T cell repertoires in COVID-19. Some clones are missing from TCRdb's copy, which holds only in-frame ones; the method was immunoSEQ multiplex PCR. Of 35,000 to 55,000 clones in the sample, about 85% were seen once. Specimen: peripheral blood. The source of these receptors is a human donor in a cohort sampled during active COVID-19. Both conserved end residues are part of each CDR3. The D gene is left open where the match is weak. Expanded clones get a size class; other rows say once, few or many, or leave the size out.

>.|TRBV5-1|TRBJ2-5|.
CASSLDGSLGKTQYF
TGCGCCAGCAGCTTGGATGGCTCCCTCGGGAAGACCCAGTACTTC
>.|TRBV24-1|TRBJ2-7|.
CATSDPTRSVGTYEQYF
TGTGCCACCAGTGATCCCACTAGGTCCGTGGGCACTTACGAGCAGTACTTC
>TRBD2|TRBV28|TRBJ2-5|.
CASTPGTSVGVVTQYF
TGTGCCAGCACCCCGGGGACTAGCGTGGGGGTGGTGACCCAGTACTTC
>.|TRBV16|TRBJ2-5|.
CASSTGIGIVGETQYF
TGCGCCAGCAGCACGGGGATAGGGATTGTAGGGGAGACCCAGTACTTC
>.|TRBV7-9|TRBJ2-5|.
CASSSPRAGAEETQYF
TGTGCCAGCAGCTCCCCCCGGGCGGGGGCGGAAGAGACCCAGTACTTC
>.|TRBV24-1|TRBJ1-5|.
CATSDPGHSNQPQHF
TGTGCCACCAGTGATCCCGGACATAGCAATCAGCCCCAGCATTTT
>TRBD1|TRBV5-4|TRBJ1-2|.
CASSHAGQGGLGYGYTF
TGTGCCAGCAGCCACGCCGGACAGGGCGGATTGGGATATGGCTACACCTTC
>.|TRBV19|TRBJ2-7|once
CASSLVLNSYEQYF
TGTGCCAGTAGCCTTGTCCTAAATAGCTACGAGCAGTACTTC
>.|TRBV6-5|TRBJ2-7|.
CASSYDRKSYEQYF
TGTGCCAGCAGTTATGACAGGAAATCCTACGAGCAGTACTTC
>.|TRBV19|TRBJ1-2|.
CATSRTGWDGYTF
TGTGCCACTTCCCGAACAGGGTGGGATGGCTACACCTTC
>.|TRBV13|TRBJ2-1|medium-sized
CASSLGGDNEQFF
TGTGCCAGCAGCTTAGGAGGGGACAATGAGCAGTTCTTC
>.|TRBV10-3|TRBJ2-5|.
CASQSRTEYQETQYF
TGTGCCAGCCAATCGAGGACAGAGTACCAAGAGACCCAGTACTTC
>.|TRBV5-1|TRBJ2-1|.
CASSRAGLRNEQFF
TGCGCCAGCAGCAGGGCGGGACTCCGCAATGAGCAGTTCTTC
>TRBD2|TRBV5-8|TRBJ2-7|.
CASSTVSGGQYEQYF
TGTGCCAGCAGCACAGTCAGCGGGGGGCAATACGAGCAGTACTTC
>.|TRBV28|TRBJ1-5|.
CASSGEAGNQPQHF
TGTGCCAGCAGTGGGGAGGCGGGCAATCAGCCCCAGCATTTT
>TRBD2|TRBV11-3|TRBJ2-1|.
CASSLGGSGAYNEQFF
TGTGCCAGCAGCTTAGGTGGTAGCGGGGCATACAATGAGCAGTTCTTC
>.|TRBV6-5|TRBJ1-6|.
CASGLRYLHF
TGTGCCAGCGGGCTACGATACCTCCACTTT
>.|TRBV13|TRBJ1-2|.
CASTLGGFGYTF
TGTGCCAGCACCCTCGGGGGGTTTGGCTACACCTTC
>.|TRBV29-1|TRBJ2-1|.
CSDFHPHEQFF
TGCAGCGACTTTCACCCGCATGAGCAGTTCTTC
>.|TRBV28|TRBJ1-1|.
CASSITGNEAFF
TGTGCCAGCAGTATCACAGGGAATGAAGCTTTCTTT
>.|TRBV10-1|TRBJ1-1|.
CASSEDREEAFF
TGCGCCAGCAGTGAAGACAGAGAGGAAGCTTTCTTT
>.|TRBV12-3/TRBV12-4|TRBJ1-1|.
CASSRGSRFEAFF
TGTGCCAGCAGTCGGGGGAGCCGTTTTGAAGCTTTCTTT
>.|TRBV28|TRBJ2-7|.
CASSRSYEQYF
TGTGCCAGCAGTCGCTCCTACGAGCAGTACTTC
>.|TRBV24-1|TRBJ2-6|.
CATSDLPRAGANVLTF
TGTGCCACCAGTGATTTGCCCAGGGCTGGGGCCAACGTCCTGACTTTC
>TRBD2|TRBV7-9|TRBJ2-7|once
CASSSIAGGYFEQYF
TGTGCCAGCAGCTCAATAGCGGGGGGCTATTTCGAGCAGTACTTC
>.|TRBV28|TRBJ2-2|.
CASTPDTANTGELFF
TGTGCCAGCACCCCGGACACAGCGAACACCGGGGAGCTGTTTTTT